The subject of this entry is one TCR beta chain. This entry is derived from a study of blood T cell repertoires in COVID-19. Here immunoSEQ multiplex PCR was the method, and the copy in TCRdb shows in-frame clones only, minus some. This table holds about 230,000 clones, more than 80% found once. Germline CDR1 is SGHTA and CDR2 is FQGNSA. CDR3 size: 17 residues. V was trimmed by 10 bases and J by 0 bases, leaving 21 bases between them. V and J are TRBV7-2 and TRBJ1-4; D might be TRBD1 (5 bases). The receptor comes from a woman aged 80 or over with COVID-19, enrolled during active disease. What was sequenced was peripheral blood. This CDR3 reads CAIRVPASLSTNEKLFF. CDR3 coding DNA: TGTGCCATCAGGGTCCCAGCGAGCTTATCAACTAATGAAAAACTGTTTTTT.